One sample yielded the 9 T cell receptor beta chains listed below, sequenced in a study of CD8+ T cells in alopecia areata. RNA extraction was followed by reverse transcription into cDNA, which acted as the sequencing template. Sequenced by immunoSEQ multiplex PCR; TCRdb stores in-frame clones only, minus some. The specimen has around 290,000 clones, none found just once. Sorting relied on CD4, CD8alpha, NKG2D, NKG2ACE and other markers applied to pooled cutaneous lymph node cells. Sequenced sample: CD4+ T cells sorted from a lymph node. The receptors here all came from a C3H/HeJ mouse with alopecia areata. The MHC haplotype recorded for the strain is H2-k.

With respect to this clone: Genes and germline are mouse. The read falls 4 residues short of the CDR3 end, and the missing part is taken from the germline J gene. The V call is TRBV17, the J call TRBJ2-4, with D possibly TRBD2 on 5 matching bases. With 1 base removed from V and 0 bases from J, the gap between germline ends came to 5 bases. CDR3 size: 14 residues. Germline V lookup: CDR1 MNHDT, CDR2 YYDKIL. The covered CDR3 bases are TGTGCTAGCAGTAGAGCTGGGAGTCAAAAC. Its translation: CASSRAGSQN. The complete CDR3 sequence is CASSRAGSQNTLYF.

There are a few counts of this clone. Gene names are the mouse ones. The CDR3 end lies 4 residues beyond the end of the read and is filled in from the germline J gene. This sequence joins TRBV19 and TRBJ1-2; 7 bases are shared with TRBD1. Germline loops: CDR1 FNHDT, CDR2 SITEND (reference sequence). V gave up 3 bases and J gave up 4 bases; unmatched junction bases: 3. The CDR3 extends over 13 amino acids. The covered CDR3 bases are TGTGCCAGCAGTAGACAGGGATTCTCC. This translates into CASSRQGFS. The full CDR3 reads CASSRQGFSDYTF. The variable domain in full, with the rest retrieved from reference TRBV19 and TRBJ1-2, is GGIITQTPKFLIGQEGQKLTLKCQQNFNHDTMYWYRQDSGKGLRLIYYSITENDLQKGDLSEGYDASREKKSSFSLTVTSAQKNEMAVFLCASSRQGFSDYTFGSGTRLLVI.

On this clone: Genes and germline come from the mouse. From the germline J gene comes the end of the CDR3, since the read stops 4 residues before it. The chain employs TRBV5 and TRBJ2-5, with TRBD2 matching over 12 bases. The CDR3 extends over 17 amino acids. The ends lost 5 bases at V and 0 bases at J; junction bases unmatched: 6. Germline V gene data show CDR1 as LGHNA and CDR2 as YNLKQL (reference sequence). The CDR3 is CASSADWGGLNQDTQYF. CDR3 DNA, as far as it was read: TGTGCCAGCAGCGCAGACTGGGGGGGCCTTAACCAAGAC.

Concerning this clone itself: These gene names are mouse names. The CDR3 is cut off 4 residues early in the read; its end comes from the germline J gene. The rearrangement links TRBV13-1 to TRBJ2-4; the match to TRBD2 covers 8 bases. CDR1 NSHNY and CDR2 SYGAGN come from the germline V gene. V lost 3 bases and J lost 1; bases outside the gene matches: 7. This CDR3 has 16 amino acids. The CDR3 spells CASSAGGGQGQNTLYF. CDR3 bases read: TGTGCCAGCAGTGCGGGGGGGGGCCAGGGTCAAAAC.

On this clone: Genes here carry mouse names. The read ends 3 residues before the CDR3 terminus; that terminus is restored from the germline J gene. The chain employs TRBV13-3 and TRBJ1-6, with TRBD1 as a possible D gene (5 bases). TRBJ1-6 is an ORF; its function is uncertain. Per the germline V gene, CDR1 is NNHDY and CDR2 is SYVADS. V gave up 0 bases and J gave up 7 bases, with 8 bases separating them. This CDR3 contains 14 residues. The part of the CDR3 DNA that was read is TGTGCCAGCAGTGATGGGCAGGGAAATTCGCCC. Amino acid sequence: CASSDGQGNSP. The whole CDR3 region reads CASSDGQGNSPLYF.

This clone has a handful of counts. Gene names and germline match the mouse. Here the CDR3 reads CAWSLLWGNYAEQFF. CDR3 bases read: TGTGCCTGGAGTCTACTCTGGGGGAACTATGCT. The chain couples TRBV31 to TRBJ2-1; 7 bases line up with TRBD2. The DNA ends 4 residues before the CDR3 does, and the rest of the CDR3 is filled in from the germline J gene. Germline CDR1 reads GKSSPN; CDR2 reads SITVG. With V trimmed by 0 bases and J by 1 base, 3 bases remained unmatched. This CDR3 region has 15 residues.

In this sample, this clone turned up a few times. Mouse gene names apply. From the germline J gene comes the end of the CDR3, since the read stops 4 residues before it. Other DNA sequences of this sample code for an identical CDR3. V gene TRBV19 combines with J gene TRBJ1-2; D possibly corresponds to TRBD1 (5 bases). The germline V and J ends were trimmed by 2 bases and 2 bases, with 10 bases remaining between them. The CDR3 loop spans 14 amino acids. Germline CDR1 and CDR2: FNHDT and SITEND (reference sequence). The sequenced CDR3 bases are TGTGCCAGCAGTATGAGGGGTGGGAACTCC. Translating gives CASSMRGGNS. The whole CDR3 is CASSMRGGNSDYTF. Looking up the rest from reference TRBV19 and TRBJ1-2 gives the full variable domain: GGIITQTPKFLIGQEGQKLTLKCQQNFNHDTMYWYRQDSGKGLRLIYYSITENDLQKGDLSEGYDASREKKSSFSLTVTSAQKNEMAVFLCASSMRGGNSDYTFGSGTRLLVI.

Comments on this clone: The gene symbols are mouse symbols. With the read ending 4 residues before the CDR3 end, the germline J gene is used to fill in that end. The chain employs TRBV5 and TRBJ2-5; weak D call: TRBD2 (7 bases). Germline V gives CDR1 LGHNA, CDR2 YNLKQL (reference sequence). This CDR3 is built from 15 residues. Partial CDR3 DNA: TGTGCCAGCAGCCAAGATCAAGGGGGGCGAGAC. It codes for CASSQDQGGRD. The whole CDR3 is CASSQDQGGRDTQYF.

This clone was found a few times. A much bigger clone sits one base away, suggesting this may be a read error. Gene names and germline refer to mouse. The DNA ends 3 residues before the CDR3 does, and the rest of the CDR3 is filled in from the germline J gene. The J gene is TRBJ1-6, the V gene TRBV3, with D maybe TRBD1 (6 bases). TRBJ1-6 falls under the ORF class, with uncertain function. Germline V gene data show CDR1 as SNHLY and CDR2 as FYNGKV (reference sequence). The CDR3 totals 15 residues. Deletions cut 5 bases from V and 0 bases from J, with 8 bases between. CDR3 bases read: TGTGCCAGCAGCCCGGACAGTTCCTATAATTCGCCC. Protein: CASSPDSSYNSP. The CDR3, in full, reads CASSPDSSYNSPLYF.